A selection of T cell receptor beta chains follows, all from one sample in a study of post-analysis software for immune sequencing data. From the PCR reads, TCRdb called clonotypes with MiXCR, one entry per CDR3 protein. Seen here are about 620,000 distinct CDR3 sequences, roughly 47% observed once, and the top ten hold under 2%. What was sequenced was blood. The origin of the receptors is a girl aged 5-17 years with multiple sclerosis. Each CDR3 is given with its conserved first and last residue. The D gene is left open where the match is weak. Clone size is not always given. Where it is, it says once, few, many or a class for expanded clones.

size | J | D | V | DNA | CDR3
. | TRBJ2-3 | . | TRBV5-1 | TGCGCCAGCAGCCCTGGGGGAGCGCGGTATACAGATACGCAGTATTTT | CASSPGGARYTDTQYF
few | TRBJ2-5 | . | TRBV7-2 | TGTGCCAGCAGCTCCACCGGGACGGGTATTGAGCAGTACTTC | CASSSTGTGIEQYF
. | TRBJ2-5 | TRBD2 | TRBV6-1 | TGTGCCAGCAGTACAATTCGTACCCCAGGGACTAAGAGAATGGGAGAGACCCAGTACTTC | CASSTIRTPGTKRMGETQYF
. | TRBJ2-5 | . | TRBV29-1 | TGCAGCGTACGAAGGACCGAGTACCAAGAGACCCAGTACTTC | CSVRRTEYQETQYF
. | TRBJ1-2 | . | TRBV20-1 | TGCAGTGCTAAGCTGTATGGCTACACCTTC | CSAKLYGYTF
few | TRBJ2-1 | . | TRBV4-1 | TGCGCCAGCAGCCAAGGGGGGGCCAGGGGGTACAATGAGCAGTTCTTC | CASSQGGARGYNEQFF
many | TRBJ2-7 | TRBD2 | TRBV20-1 | TGCAGTGCTAGAGATAGGCGGGAGGCGGGACATTACGAGCAGTACTTC | CSARDRREAGHYEQYF
. | TRBJ2-1 | TRBD2 | TRBV25-1 | TGTGCCAGCGCGAGCGGGGGGTACAATGAGCAGTTCTTC | CASASGGYNEQFF
. | TRBJ2-3 | TRBD2 | TRBV12-3/TRBV12-4 | TGTGCCAGCGGTCCACCGGGGGGGGACACAGATACGCAGTATTTT | CASGPPGGDTDTQYF
. | TRBJ2-1 | TRBD2 | TRBV7-3 | TGTGCCAGCAGCCCCCTAGCGGGGGGTAACAATGAGCAGTTCTTC | CASSPLAGGNNEQFF
. | TRBJ2-7 | . | TRBV20-1 | TGCAGTGCTAGGGAGGTGCCTGCCTACGAGCAGTACTTC | CSAREVPAYEQYF
few | TRBJ2-3 | . | TRBV12-3/TRBV12-4 | TGTGCCAGCAGTTTCGAAAACCCGCGCGCAGATACGCAGTATTTT | CASSFENPRADTQYF
. | TRBJ1-4 | . | TRBV6-5 | TGTGCCAGCAGTAGCGGAGGGAGGCATGAAAAACTGTTTTTT | CASSSGGRHEKLFF
. | TRBJ2-7 | TRBD2 | TRBV7-2 | TGTGCCAGCAGCCATCAGGCGGGAGAGGGCAATGAGCAGTACTTC | CASSHQAGEGNEQYF
. | TRBJ2-1 | . | TRBV30 | TGTGCCTGGAGCGGGGGGCGGGAAACGATCAATGAGCAGTTCTTC | CAWSGGRETINEQFF
. | TRBJ2-7 | TRBD1 | TRBV29-1 | TGCAGCGTCACTGACAGGGGAGGCTACGAGCAGTACTTC | CSVTDRGGYEQYF
. | TRBJ1-4 | . | TRBV5-1 | TGCGCCAGCAGCTTGTCAGAAGTGGAAAAACTGTTTTTT | CASSLSEVEKLFF
. | TRBJ2-1 | . | TRBV7-9 | TGTTCCAGCGACAACGGGACACCGTACAATGAGCAGTTCTTC | CSSDNGTPYNEQFF
few | TRBJ2-5 | . | TRBV6-5 | TGTGCCAGCAGTTCCGCCCGCACAGGGACCAATGAGCAGTACTTC | CASSSARTGTNEQYF
once | TRBJ2-5 | TRBD2 | TRBV20-1 | TGCAGTGCTAGCCCCTGCGCGGGGGGGCCTGAGACCCAGTACTTC | CSASPCAGGPETQYF